This T cell receptor (beta chain) originates from a study of CD8 T cells in ankylosing spondylitis. General observations from the study: Disease-linked clones reportedly concentrated significantly in matched ankylosing spondylitis synovial fluid. Among TCR beta sequences, a motif of several highly homologous variants appeared characteristic of ankylosing spondylitis blood.

In its sample, this clonotype was seen a few times. Its antigen is not known. Via MiXCR, TCRdb re-called the 5' RACE reads, giving one row per CDR3 protein. The data contain more than 200,000 distinct CDR3 sequences, 20% to 30% of them singletons. Germline CDR1 MNHEY, CDR2 SVGEGT. The CDR3 is 14 residues long. V lost 7 bases and J 0 bases, leaving 11 bases between the germline ends. The chain joins TRBV6-2 or TRBV6-3 to TRBJ2-3, with D perhaps TRBD1 (6 bases). This clonotype was obtained from a male donor with ankylosing spondylitis or in good health (not recorded which). Sequenced material: blood, either unsorted or a sorted T cell fraction (not recorded which). CDR3 amino acids: CASTVDSSTDTQYF. CDR3 nucleotides: TGTGCCAGCACCGTGGACAGCAGCACAGATACGCAGTATTTT.